Below, 8 T cell receptor beta chains from the same sample are listed, as sequenced in a study of CD8 T cells in Susac syndrome. RNA in amounts of roughly 0.45 to 1 ug was reverse transcribed with random hexamers. TCRdb re-analysed the immunoSEQ multiplex PCR reads in MiXCR, keeping a single row per CDR3 protein. This sample has about 80,000 distinct CDR3 sequences, with about 94% found just once. Sequenced: CD8+ T cells from PBMCs. The receptors stem from a human donor in good health.

V gene TRBV4-3 combines with J gene TRBJ2-7; D call uncertain. Trimming left V 0 bases short and J 3 bases short, with 6 bases between. The CDR3 runs 13 residues. The V gene's germline CDR1 is LGHNA and CDR2 YSLEER. This CDR3 reads CASSQEPVYEQYF. The CDR3 coding sequence is TGCGCCAGCAGCCAAGAACCGGTCTACGAGCAGTACTTC.

J is TRBJ2-3 and V is TRBV20-1; 7 bases agree with TRBD1. There are 14 residues in the CDR3. The V gene's germline CDR1 is DFQATT and CDR2 SNEGSKA (reference sequence). V dropped 4 bases and J dropped 4; count of bases not matched to a gene: 8. The CDR3 region has the DNA TGCAGTGCTACCCCCGGGACAGAGTCAGATACGCAGTATTTT. Residues: CSATPGTESDTQYF.

CDR3 region: CASSPGQFSGANVLTF. CDR3 nucleotides: TGCGCCAGCAGCCCCGGACAGTTCTCTGGGGCCAACGTCCTGACTTTC. The chain is built from TRBV4-3 and TRBJ2-6, with a weak D call TRBD1 (6 bases). The CDR3 contains 16 residues. Germline V CDR1 and CDR2: LGHNA, YSLEER. V was cut by 4 bases and J by 0 bases, with 10 bases left in between.

The genes are TRBV12-3 or TRBV12-4 and TRBJ2-2, with D unresolved. The CDR3 is 13 residues long. Trimming left V 5 bases short and J 8 bases short, with 12 bases between. Here the CDR3 reads CASSPGAGGELFF. DNA for the CDR3: TGTGCCAGCAGTCCCGGAGCCGGGGGGGAGCTGTTTTTT.

This rearrangement joins TRBV2 to TRBJ2-1; 8 bases are shared with TRBD2. CDR1 SNHLY and CDR2 FYNNEI come from the germline V gene. This CDR3 spans 14 amino acids. J was trimmed by 6 bases and V by 10 bases; bases with no gene match: 11. The CDR3: CATYHGRARNEQFF. The CDR3 DNA reads as TGTGCCACCTATCACGGGAGGGCCCGCAATGAGCAGTTCTTC.

This rearrangement joins TRBV27 to TRBJ2-3, with D tentatively TRBD2 (5 bases). Germline loops: CDR1 MNHEY, CDR2 SMNVEV (reference sequence). Trimming left V 2 bases short and J 3 bases short, with 12 bases between. The CDR3 sequence is 15 residues long. The CDR3 loop is CASSLTWELTDTQYF. CDR3 in DNA: TGTGCCAGCAGTTTAACGTGGGAGCTTACAGATACGCAGTATTTT.

This clonotype was observed a single time. V and J are TRBV6-4 and TRBJ2-1; D call uncertain. Trimming pared 0 bases from V and 8 bases from J, leaving 17 bases between. Germline loops: CDR1 MRHNA, CDR2 SNTAGT. The CDR3 has 16 amino acids. The CDR3 bases are TGTGCCAGCAGTGACTCGAGCGACATACCAGTAGATGAGCAGTTCTTC. This codes for CASSDSSDIPVDEQFF.

The V and J genes are TRBV9 and TRBJ1-1; possible D gene TRBD1, 5 bases. Germline CDR1 SGDLS, CDR2 YYNGEE. The CDR3 extends over 14 amino acids. V was pared by 6 bases and J by 4 bases, with 16 bases between. CDR3 region: CASTQGGFGTEAFF. DNA for the CDR3: TGTGCCAGCACCCAGGGCGGGTTCGGCACTGAAGCTTTCTTT. The whole variable domain, filled in from reference TRBV9 and TRBJ1-1, reads DSGVTQTPKHLITATGQRVTLRCSPRSGDLSVYWYQQSLDQGLQFLIQYYNGEERAKGNILERFSAQQFPDLHSELNLSSLELGDSALYFCASTQGGFGTEAFFGQGTRLTVV.